The text below deals with one T cell receptor (beta chain). Its specificity is unknown. These data are taken from a study of T cell responses to AZD1222 COVID-19 vaccine. Per germline, CDR1 MDHEN and CDR2 SYDVKM. CDR3 length: 14 residues. Trimming left V 3 bases short and J 5 bases short, with 12 bases between. TCRdb keeps only in-frame clones here, not all; method: immunoSEQ multiplex PCR. The profile shows around 50,000 clones, 84% of them singletons. Notes on the study in general: Donors were mostly white British, more females; clonal diversity possibly underestimated. Repertoire collection took place solely once the T cell response had peaked. Nearly half of spike-specific TCRs reportedly target variant regions that are unmutated in the B.1.351 and B.1.1.7 variants. Regions 160-218 and 743-854 held dominance among vaccine-associated CD4 TCRs, which spanned spike.

The TCR comes from an adult in good health. Sample: peripheral blood, taken on day 0 of AZD1222 vaccination. The chain carries TRBV28 and TRBJ2-3; perhaps TRBD2 as D (6 bases). CDR3: CASSLRGEQDTQYF. CDR3 DNA: TGTGCCAGCAGTTTGCGGGGTGAGCAAGATACGCAGTATTTT.